The clone carrying this T cell receptor (beta chain) is judged medium-sized. Antigen: not known. These data belong to a study of cytomegalovirus exposure and HLA in healthy donors. Study-level points and caveats: Highest at DRB1 and lowest at HLA-C, TCR association rates differed among HLA loci in a later analysis. V segments that were indistinguishable, TRBV6-2 and TRBV6-3 among them, were omitted from analysis.

This PCR relied on a set of 60 Vbeta primers and 13 Jbeta primers. The method was immunoSEQ multiplex PCR; TCRdb's version includes in-frame clones alone and lacks a portion of them. The table shows roughly 160,000 clones, with 70% to 85% occurring only once. Per germline, CDR1 LGHNA and CDR2 YSLEER. The CDR3 has 18 residues. After removal of 2 bases from V and 4 bases from J, the junction contained 13 bases not matched to a gene. The chain carries TRBV4-3 and TRBJ1-4, with TRBD1 matching over 7 bases. The receptor's source is a woman in her 30s in good health and CMV-seronegative. The sample was PBMCs. The CDR3 here is CASSQHYSPGQLNEKLFF. In DNA, the CDR3 is TGCGCCAGCAGCCAACACTATAGCCCGGGACAGCTTAATGAAAAACTGTTTTTT.